This TCR beta chain comes out of a study of cytomegalovirus exposure and HLA in healthy donors. Trimming cost V 5 bases and J 6 bases; bases outside gene matches: 10. From germline, CDR1 is LGHNT and CDR2 FRNRAP. This CDR3 comprises 17 residues. The primer mix had 60 Vbeta and 13 Jbeta primers. The data were produced by immunoSEQ multiplex PCR, yet TCRdb's version contains in-frame clones alone and is incomplete. Seen here are about 110,000 clones, approximately 76% observed once, and the top ten hold around 8%. The study's findings and limits: There were some public TCRs occurring in many donors, but most TCR sequences were rare.

To note about this clone: Its specificity is not known.

Source material: PBMCs. The chain carries TRBV12-5 and TRBJ2-4; 13 bases align to TRBD2. This sequence was found in a middle-aged man in good health and CMV-seronegative. In nucleotides, the CDR3 is TGTGCTAGTGGTACCACCACTAGCGGGGGGGCAAGAAACATTCAGTACTTC. Its protein is CASGTTTSGGARNIQYF.